This T cell receptor beta chain appears in the sequencing data of a study of neurological immune-mediated disorders. As for the cDNA, it was generated by 5'RACE with 10-nucleotide random UMIs. Via MiXCR, TCRdb re-called the 5' RACE reads, giving one row per CDR3 protein. The sample shows some 26,000 distinct CDR3 sequences, 3.3% of them seen only once. The germline CDR1 and CDR2 sequences are SGHRS and YFSETQ. CDR3 length: 16 amino acids. Trimming took 1 base from V and 7 from J, leaving 20 bases between them. The material sequenced was PBMCs. The J gene is TRBJ2-5, the V gene TRBV5-1, with TRBD2 as a possible D gene (6 bases). This clonotype originated in a woman aged 25 to 39 with multiple sclerosis. For the CDR3, the DNA is TGCGCCAGCAGCTTGCTCACGGGAGCTATTCAAATGACCCAGTACTTC. It translates to CASSLLTGAIQMTQYF. Together with reference TRBV5-1 and TRBJ2-5, the CDR3 gives the full variable domain: KAGVTQTPRYLIKTRGQQVTLSCSPISGHRSVSWYQQTPGQGLQFLFEYFSETQRNKGNFPGRFSGRQFSNSRSEMNVSTLELGDSALYLCASSLLTGAIQMTQYFGPGTRLLVL.